The 27 T cell receptor beta chains presented below share a single source sample, sequenced in a study of early T cells in non-severe SARS-CoV-2 infection. TCRdb itself ran the 5' RACE reads through MiXCR, one entry per CDR3 protein. The table has some 30,000 distinct CDR3 sequences, over 4.5% seen once. The sequenced material came from whole blood. Receptors were obtained from an adult who was a healthcare worker with PCR-confirmed SARS-CoV-2 infection or an uninfected control (not recorded which).

The V call is TRBV28, the J call TRBJ1-1; 9 bases fit TRBD1. Germline V lookup: CDR1 MDHEN, CDR2 SYDVKM. CDR3 length: 14 residues. With 3 bases clipped from V and 7 bases from J, the junction kept 6 bases outside the gene matches. CDR3 protein: CASSLGQGIFEAFF. CDR3 DNA sequence: TGTGCCAGCAGTTTGGGACAGGGAATCTTTGAAGCTTTCTTT.

This clonotype was detected many times. This chain links TRBV6-6 with TRBJ1-3; 7 bases line up with TRBD1. There are 17 residues in the CDR3. Germline CDR1 MNHNY, CDR2 SVGAGI (reference sequence). Unmatched junction bases numbered 9, after V lost 2 bases and J lost 2 bases. The CDR3 nucleotides are TGTGCCAGCAGTTACCCCTCCACGACAGGGACTGGAAACACCATATATTTT. This gives the protein CASSYPSTTGTGNTIYF.

At least ten counts were recorded for this clonotype. The rearrangement links TRBV13 to TRBJ2-2; 12 positions agree with TRBD2. The germline CDR1 and CDR2 sequences are PRHDT and FYEKMQ (reference sequence). This CDR3 spans 19 amino acids. V lost 5 bases and J lost 6; bases outside the gene matches: 16. CDR3 bases: TGTGCCAGCAGCCCGCAACGGACGACTAGCGGGAGTATCGCCGGGGAGCTGTTTTTT. Protein: CASSPQRTTSGSIAGELFF.

This rearrangement joins TRBV12-3 or TRBV12-4 to TRBJ2-3, with TRBD1 identical over 9 bases. The V and J ends lost 8 bases and 0 bases, in that order; junction bases with no gene match: 9. This CDR3 contains 16 residues. The CDR3 reads CASCLTGGWSTDTQYF. As DNA, the CDR3 is TGTGCCAGCTGCTTGACAGGGGGATGGAGCACAGATACGCAGTATTTT.

This clonotype was observed many times. V is TRBV6-2 or TRBV6-3 and J is TRBJ2-1, with 11 bases that match TRBD2. The germline V gene has CDR1 MNHEY and CDR2 SVGEGT. After removal of 6 bases from V and 9 bases from J, the junction contained 10 bases not matched to a gene. The CDR3 runs 15 residues. The CDR3 sequence: CASRGAGTSGTEQFF. The CDR3 DNA is TGTGCCAGCAGGGGGGCCGGGACTAGCGGTACTGAGCAGTTCTTC.

The rearrangement uses TRBV7-9 and TRBJ2-7; D gene unclear. CDR3 size: 12 residues. The V gene's germline CDR1 is SEHNR and CDR2 FQNEAQ (reference sequence). V gave up 6 bases and J gave up 3 bases, with 9 bases separating them. The CDR3 is CASSRTDYEQYF. The DNA of the CDR3 is TGTGCCAGCAGTCGGACGGACTACGAGCAGTACTTC.

The sample holds many counts of this clonotype. This sequence joins TRBV7-9 and TRBJ2-6; TRBD1 might be the D (6 bases). Trimming cost V 6 bases and J 2 bases, with 11 bases left between them. This CDR3 comprises 15 residues. Germline values: CDR1 SEHNR, CDR2 FQNEAQ (reference sequence). The CDR3 nucleotides read TGTGCCAGCAGGCACAGGGAAACTGGGGCCAACGTCCTGACTTTC. It specifies CASRHRETGANVLTF.

The table lists this clonotype with many counts. The chain is built from TRBV2 and TRBJ2-2, with 7 bases fitting TRBD2. From germline, CDR1 is SNHLY and CDR2 FYNNEI. Trimming at V came to 6 bases and at J to 6 bases, leaving 10 bases not matched to a gene. The CDR3 has 15 residues. The CDR3 reads CASRAITSAAGELFF. Here the CDR3 DNA reads TGTGCCAGCAGGGCAATTACTAGCGCCGCCGGGGAGCTGTTTTTT.

There are many counts of this clonotype. V usage is TRBV6-5 and J usage is TRBJ2-7; D may be TRBD1 (6 bases). The V gene lost 8 bases and the J gene lost 6 bases, with 11 bases spanning the gap. The CDR3 runs to 11 residues. Looked up from germline, CDR1 is MNHEY and CDR2 is SVGAGI. DNA of the CDR3: TGTGCCAGCCGAACAGGGTCCGAGCAGTACTTC. This translates into CASRTGSEQYF.

This clonotype was recorded many times. The chain has TRBV20-1 and TRBJ1-5; D ambiguous. This CDR3 contains 14 residues. Germline CDR1 reads DFQATT; CDR2 reads SNEGSKA (reference sequence). Trimming stripped 0 bases from V and 1 base from J, with 7 bases between. The CDR3 DNA reads as TGCAGTGCTAGAGATCAGGTCAGCAATCAGCCCCAGCATTTT. It translates to CSARDQVSNQPQHF.

This clonotype has at least ten counts. This chain uses TRBV20-1 with TRBJ2-6; 7 positions match TRBD1. The CDR3 extends over 17 amino acids. The V segment lost 3 bases and the J segment 0 bases; nucleotides outside the gene matches: 8. Per the germline V gene, CDR1 is DFQATT and CDR2 is SNEGSKA (reference sequence). As DNA, the CDR3 is TGCAGTGCTAGGTCGGGACAGCCCTACTCTGGGGCCAACGTCCTGACTTTC. Translating it yields CSARSGQPYSGANVLTF.

This rearrangement joins TRBV20-1 to TRBJ1-1, with D tentatively TRBD1 (5 bases). The V end lost 6 bases, the J end lost 12 bases, and 17 bases lay between the germline ends. The CDR3 is made up of 11 amino acids. CDR1 is DFQATT and CDR2 is SNEGSKA in the germline V gene (reference sequence). Here the CDR3 reads CSAKDSPVSFF. Written as DNA, the CDR3 is TGCAGTGCCAAAGACAGTCCGGTGTCTTTCTTT.

This clonotype was detected ten times or more. The chain employs TRBV12-5 and TRBJ2-1, with D unclear. This CDR3 has 14 amino acids. V was trimmed by 1 base and J by 4 bases, leaving 8 bases between them. The germline CDR1 and CDR2 sequences are LGHNT and FRNRAP. In DNA form, the CDR3 reads TGTGCTAGTGGTTTGGAGGCCCCTTACAATGAGCAGTTCTTC. It codes for CASGLEAPYNEQFF.

There are many counts of this clonotype. The chain uses TRBV27 and TRBJ2-7, with D perhaps matching TRBD1 (6 bases). CDR3 length: 15 amino acids. In germline, CDR1 is MNHEY, CDR2 SMNVEV (reference sequence). Trimming cost V 6 bases and J 4 bases, with 19 bases left between them. CDR3 coding DNA: TGTGCCAGCAGACGAGAAACAGGGTACCCATACGAGCAGTACTTC. Its translation: CASRRETGYPYEQYF.

This chain uses TRBV6-2 or TRBV6-3 with TRBJ2-1, with TRBD2 matching over 7 bases. V shed 9 bases, J shed 4 bases, and the junction held 9 bases outside the gene matches. In germline, CDR1 is MNHEY, CDR2 SVGEGT. This CDR3 is 14 amino acids long. CDR3 sequence: CASRRDYLYNEQFF. The CDR3 DNA follows: TGTGCCAGTCGCCGGGACTACCTATACAATGAGCAGTTCTTC.

The gene calls are TRBV24-1 and TRBJ2-3; unclear D gene. Trimming took off 4 bases at V and 5 bases at J, with 6 bases between the two ends. This CDR3 region has 12 residues. Germline CDR1 and CDR2: KGHDR and SFDVKD. This CDR3 reads CATSENRDTQYF. As DNA, the CDR3 is TGTGCCACCAGTGAAAATAGAGATACGCAGTATTTT.

This clonotype was counted at least ten times. This rearrangement joins TRBV5-1 to TRBJ2-5, with D uncertain. The CDR3 runs 14 residues. Trimming removed 1 base at V and 2 bases at J, with 9 bases between. In germline, CDR1 is SGHRS, CDR2 YFSETQ. The CDR3 bases are TGCGCCAGCAGCTTGATGGCGGTACAAGAGACCCAGTACTTC. Translation: CASSLMAVQETQYF.

This clonotype was detected many times. The chain has TRBV7-2 and TRBJ1-2; D remains ambiguous. The CDR3 is 11 amino acids. Germline CDR1 is SGHTA and CDR2 is FQGNSA. V was cut by 5 bases and J by 7 bases, with 8 bases left in between. The CDR3 loop is CASSITAGYTF. As DNA, the CDR3 is TGTGCCAGCAGCATAACAGCTGGCTACACCTTC.

The table lists this clonotype with many counts. V gene TRBV12-3 or TRBV12-4 combines with J gene TRBJ2-7; 10 bases map to TRBD1. Unmatched junction bases numbered 7, after V lost 8 bases and J lost 6 bases. The CDR3 spans 13 residues. The CDR3 DNA reads TGTGCCAGCTCACGGACAGGGGGACGCGAGCAGTACTTC. Translation gives CASSRTGGREQYF.

This clonotype was counted between two and nine times. The chain joins TRBV11-2 to TRBJ2-7; unclear D gene. Deletions cut 0 bases from V and 3 bases from J, with 12 bases between. CDR1 is SGHAT and CDR2 is FQNNGV in the germline V gene. The CDR3 consists of 15 residues. CDR3 sequence reads: CASSLESGLDYEQYF. The CDR3 nucleotides are TGTGCCAGCAGCTTAGAGTCGGGCCTGGACTACGAGCAGTACTTC.

This clonotype was picked up a small number of times. The chain has TRBV6-2 or TRBV6-3 and TRBJ2-1; 7 nucleotides align to TRBD2. With 5 bases clipped from V and 7 bases from J, the junction kept 8 bases outside the gene matches. This CDR3 is built from 14 residues. The germline V gene encodes CDR1 MNHEY and CDR2 SVGEGT. The CDR3, as DNA: TGTGCCAGCAGTCTCCCGGGGAGGGGTAATGAGCAGTTCTTC. Translating gives CASSLPGRGNEQFF.

This clonotype was observed many times. The V and J genes are TRBV27 and TRBJ1-2; D is possibly TRBD1 (6 bases). The CDR3 loop spans 14 amino acids. Germline V gene sequence: CDR1 MNHEY, CDR2 SMNVEV (reference sequence). V gave up 6 bases and J gave up 2 bases, with 13 bases separating them. The DNA of the CDR3 is TGTGCCAGCAGCCGGACAGAGACCAACTATGGCTACACCTTC. This gives the protein CASSRTETNYGYTF.

This clonotype was counted ten times or more. This chain's CDR3 is CSADRGLNTEAFF. The CDR3 nucleotides read TGCAGCGCTGACAGGGGGTTGAACACTGAAGCTTTCTTT. The V and J genes are TRBV29-1 and TRBJ1-1; 9 bases align to TRBD1. The germline V gene encodes CDR1 SQVTM and CDR2 ANQGSEA. The CDR3 is 13 amino acids. The ends lost 7 bases at V and 0 bases at J; junction bases unmatched: 3.

Ten or more counts support this clonotype. J is TRBJ1-2 and V is TRBV6-5; 8 nucleotides match TRBD1. V dropped 5 bases and J dropped 5; count of bases not matched to a gene: 7. Germline CDR1 reads MNHEY; CDR2 reads SVGAGI. The CDR3 consists of 14 residues. The CDR3 loop is CASSPDRAGYGYTF. Written as DNA, the CDR3 is TGTGCCAGCAGTCCGGACAGGGCTGGTTATGGCTACACCTTC.

The rearrangement uses TRBV3-1 and TRBJ1-1; no reliable D call. The CDR3 length is 14 residues. V was trimmed by 2 bases and J by 1 base, leaving 8 bases between them. CDR1 is LGHDT, CDR2 YNNKEL, per germline (reference sequence). CDR3 nucleotide sequence: TGTGCCAGCAGCCAATATCCACGGAACACTGAAGCTTTCTTT. It is translated as CASSQYPRNTEAFF.

The chain carries TRBV12-3 or TRBV12-4 and TRBJ1-6; 8 bases line up with TRBD1. The CDR3 loop spans 16 amino acids. V was clipped by 5 bases and J by 7 bases; unmatched bases: 10. The CDR3 DNA sequence: TGTGCCAGCAGTCCCAACACAGGGGGAGGCAATTCACCCCTCCACTTT. It encodes CASSPNTGGGNSPLHF.

With respect to this clonotype: A much larger clone lies one base from this, so it may be a read error. The rearrangement joins TRBV27 to TRBJ1-3; D gene ambiguous. CDR3 length: 13 residues. Per the germline V gene, CDR1 is MNHEY and CDR2 is SMNVEV (reference sequence). Written as DNA, the CDR3 is TGTGGCAGCACTTCTTGGGCCGGAAACACCATATATTTT. Residues: CGSTSWAGNTIYF.